What follows are 28 T cell receptor beta chains derived from one specimen sequenced in a study of cytomegalovirus exposure and HLA in healthy donors. PCR employed 60 Vbeta and 13 Jbeta primers. Sequenced by immunoSEQ multiplex PCR; TCRdb stores in-frame clones only, minus some. The sample consists of roughly 150,000 clones, roughly 80% of them appearing once. The sample comprised PBMCs. The source is a man aged 18 to 35 in good health and CMV-seropositive.

This clone was counted a single time. The chain joins TRBV29-1 to TRBJ2-5; D call uncertain. TRBJ2-7 explains the end of the DNA better; the J call may be wrong. This CDR3 is built from 14 residues. CDR1 is SQVTM and CDR2 is ANQGSEA in the germline V gene. The CDR3 coding sequence is TGCAGCGTTGAAGATACCTCCAAATCCTACGAGCAGTACTTC. Translating gives CSVEDTSKSYEQYF.

In this sample, this clone turned up a few times. This chain joins TRBV27 and TRBJ1-1; 12 bases line up with TRBD1. The V and J ends lost 3 bases and 4 bases, in that order; junction bases with no gene match: 12. This CDR3 spans 18 amino acids. Germline V gene sequence: CDR1 MNHEY, CDR2 SMNVEV (reference sequence). Written as DNA, the CDR3 is TGTGCCAGCAGTTTGTGGGACAGGGGGCGCGAAAAGGGCACTGAAGCTTTCTTT. Protein sequence: CASSLWDRGREKGTEAFF.

The chain has TRBV27 and TRBJ1-2; D possibly corresponds to TRBD1 (5 bases). V lost 6 bases to trimming and J lost 4 bases, with 15 bases between them. From germline, CDR1 is MNHEY and CDR2 SMNVEV (reference sequence). The CDR3 sequence is 14 residues long. The CDR3 protein is CASRKGGTSYGYTF. The CDR3 DNA sequence: TGTGCCAGCAGAAAAGGCGGGACCTCCTATGGCTACACCTTC.

The CDR3: CASSSTGFYEQYF. CDR3 in DNA: TGTGCCAGCAGTTCCACAGGGTTCTACGAGCAGTACTTC. This chain joins TRBV6-5 and TRBJ2-7; tentatively, D is TRBD1 (6 bases). Trimming removed 4 bases at V and 3 bases at J, with 10 bases between. CDR3 size: 13 residues. From germline, CDR1 is MNHEY and CDR2 SVGAGI.

The V call is TRBV14, the J call TRBJ1-1, with 8 bases aligning to TRBD1. Trimming at V came to 4 bases and at J to 6 bases, leaving 4 bases not matched to a gene. Germline V gene data show CDR1 as SGHDN and CDR2 as FVKESK. This CDR3 has 13 amino acids. Here the CDR3 reads CASSLTGGPEAFF. In DNA form, the CDR3 reads TGTGCCAGCAGCCTTACAGGGGGACCTGAAGCTTTCTTT.

This sequence joins TRBV9 and TRBJ1-2; tentatively, D is TRBD1 (5 bases). This CDR3 comprises 15 residues. Germline V CDR1 and CDR2: SGDLS, YYNGEE. Trimming cost V 3 bases and J 1 base, with 13 bases left between them. In DNA form, the CDR3 reads TGTGCCAGCAGCGGTGGGACGGGGGTTAACTATGGCTACACCTTC. This codes for CASSGGTGVNYGYTF.

This clone appeared a single time. The genes are TRBV7-2 and TRBJ2-1; 10 bases align to TRBD2. Germline CDR1 SGHTA, CDR2 FQGNSA. This CDR3 has 16 amino acids. With 5 bases clipped from V and 5 bases from J, the junction kept 9 bases outside the gene matches. The CDR3 sequence is CASSRWTSGVDNEQFF. As DNA, the CDR3 is TGTGCCAGCAGCCGATGGACTAGCGGAGTCGACAATGAGCAGTTCTTC. Drawing the rest from reference TRBV7-2 and TRBJ2-1, the complete variable domain is GAGVSQSPSNKVTEKGKDVELRCDPISGHTALYWYRQSLGQGLEFLIYFQGNSAPDKSGLPSDRFSAERTGGSVSTLTIQRTQQEDSAVYLCASSRWTSGVDNEQFFGPGTRLTVL.

The chain is built from TRBV11-2 and TRBJ2-5, with TRBD2 matching 12 bases. V lost 4 bases to trimming and J lost 4 bases; unmatched junction nucleotides: 7. The CDR3 covers 16 residues. Germline V CDR1 and CDR2: SGHAT, FQNNGV. This CDR3 reads CASSYGLAGGGETQYF. The CDR3 DNA reads TGTGCCAGCAGCTACGGCCTAGCGGGAGGGGGAGAGACCCAGTACTTC.

The chain carries TRBV19 and TRBJ2-7; 11 nucleotides line up with TRBD2. This CDR3 is 15 amino acids long. From germline, CDR1 is LNHDA and CDR2 SQIVND (reference sequence). J lost 1 base, V lost 3 bases, and 2 bases had no gene match. In DNA form, the CDR3 reads TGTGCCAGTAGTATGCGACTAGCGGGATCCTACGAGCAGTACTTC. Translation: CASSMRLAGSYEQYF.

V usage is TRBV28 and J usage is TRBJ1-2; 7 nucleotides align to TRBD1. Germline assignment: CDR1 MDHEN and CDR2 SYDVKM. CDR3 length: 13 amino acids. V shed 6 bases, J shed 2 bases, and the junction held 3 bases outside the gene matches. For the CDR3, the DNA is TGTGCCAGCAGGCGACAGGGAAACTATGGCTACACCTTC. Its translation: CASRRQGNYGYTF.

This chain joins TRBV5-1 and TRBJ2-2, with D unclear. Germline values: CDR1 SGHRS, CDR2 YFSETQ. This CDR3 comprises 15 residues. V lost 1 base and J lost 2, with 9 bases in between. For the CDR3, the DNA is TGCGCCAGCAGCTTGTTTAGTATTAACACCGGGGAGCTGTTTTTT. Residues: CASSLFSINTGELFF.

This rearrangement joins TRBV5-1 to TRBJ2-5; 7 bases map to TRBD2. The end of the DNA fits TRBJ2-7 better, so the J call may be wrong. CDR1 SGHRS and CDR2 YFSETQ come from the germline V gene. The CDR3 sequence is 14 residues long. CDR3 residues: CASSLLGEGREQYF. CDR3 nucleotide sequence: TGCGCCAGCAGCTTGTTGGGGGAGGGCCGCGAGCAGTACTTC.

The chain has TRBV14 and TRBJ1-1; D is unclear. The CDR3 has 15 residues. V lost 1 base and J lost 1, with 10 bases in between. CDR1 is SGHDN, CDR2 FVKESK, per germline. The CDR3 protein is CASSQVRTGNTEAFF. CDR3 sequence (DNA): TGTGCCAGCAGCCAAGTCCGTACTGGGAACACTGAAGCTTTCTTT.

Points on this clone: Other DNA sequences from this sample encode an identical CDR3 as well. The V call is TRBV6-5, the J call TRBJ1-5; 7 bases fit TRBD1. With 0 bases clipped from V and 2 bases from J, the junction kept 1 base outside the gene matches. Looked up from germline, CDR1 is MNHEY and CDR2 is SVGAGI. CDR3 length: 15 amino acids. CDR3 nucleotides: TGTGCCAGCAGTTACTCCGGACAGGGCAATCAGCCCCAGCATTTT. Translated, it gives CASSYSGQGNQPQHF.

This clone was seen only a few times. This chain uses TRBV5-6 with TRBJ2-1; TRBD2 matches 8 bases. CDR1 SGHDT and CDR2 YYEEEE come from the germline V gene. This CDR3 has 14 residues. The V gene end was trimmed by 2 bases and the J gene end by 7 bases; junction bases not matched to a gene: 5. The CDR3 reads CASSFPGLENEQFF. CDR3 in DNA: TGTGCCAGCAGCTTTCCGGGACTAGAGAATGAGCAGTTCTTC. Full variable domain (remainder filled in from reference TRBV5-6 and TRBJ2-1): DAGVTQSPTHLIKTRGQQVTLRCSPKSGHDTVSWYQQALGQGPQFIFQYYEEEERQRGNFPDRFSGHQFPNYSSELNVNALLLGDSALYLCASSFPGLENEQFFGPGTRLTVL.

This rearrangement joins TRBV27 to TRBJ1-1; no reliable D call. Germline V gives CDR1 MNHEY, CDR2 SMNVEV (reference sequence). The CDR3 loop spans 14 amino acids. The germline V and J ends were trimmed by 4 bases and 5 bases, with 14 bases remaining between them. The CDR3 reads CASSSGRVRTEAFF. Here the CDR3 DNA reads TGTGCCAGCAGTTCCGGGCGGGTACGTACTGAAGCTTTCTTT.

V is TRBV9 and J is TRBJ2-5; 7 bases fit TRBD2. V shed 4 bases, J shed 3 bases, and the junction held 9 bases outside the gene matches. The CDR3 extends over 15 amino acids. Germline V gene lookup returns CDR1 SGDLS and CDR2 YYNGEE. The CDR3 DNA reads as TGTGCCAGCAGCCTTCAAGGCGGGAGTAAAGAGACCCAGTACTTC. The encoded protein is CASSLQGGSKETQYF. The full variable domain, its missing parts supplied by reference TRBV9 and TRBJ2-5, is DSGVTQTPKHLITATGQRVTLRCSPRSGDLSVYWYQQSLDQGLQFLIQYYNGEERAKGNILERFSAQQFPDLHSELNLSSLELGDSALYFCASSLQGGSKETQYFGPGTRLLVL.

V is TRBV4-1 and J is TRBJ1-2; the match to TRBD1 covers 7 bases. The J segment lost 7 bases and the V segment lost 8 bases, leaving 10 bases of the junction unmatched. Germline V gene data show CDR1 as MGHRA and CDR2 as YSYEKL. The CDR3 runs to 13 residues. The CDR3 sequence: CASSNRGSSGYTF. The DNA of the CDR3 is TGCGCCAGCTCGAACAGGGGTTCAAGTGGCTACACCTTC.

This clone was seen only once. This chain connects TRBV21-1 to TRBJ2-2; the table's TRBD1 call for D was not verified on the DNA. TRBV21-1 is a recognized pseudogene. This CDR3 has 16 residues. The CDR3 loop reads CASSKGQGRNTGELFF. The CDR3 DNA follows: TGTGCCAGCAGCAAGGGACAGGGAAGGAACACCGGGGAGCTGTTTTTT.

The DNA for the CDR3 is TGTGCCAGCAGCACCAATCTTAGCGGGAGAAAATACGAGCAGTACTTC. It encodes CASSTNLSGRKYEQYF. The chain uses TRBV7-2 and TRBJ2-5, with 9 bases lining up with TRBD2. The J call is doubtful: the DNA matches TRBJ2-7 better. This CDR3 region has 16 residues. The V gene's germline CDR1 is SGHTA and CDR2 FQGNSA.

The gene calls are TRBV9 and TRBJ1-2, with D possibly TRBD1 on 5 matching bases. Germline CDR1 is SGDLS and CDR2 is YYNGEE. The CDR3 has 18 amino acids. V lost 3 bases, J lost 4 bases, and 25 bases lay in between. The DNA for the CDR3 is TGTGCCAGCAGCGCCCACAGGATCGGTCGTAAAATTGGCTATGGCTACACCTTC. Protein: CASSAHRIGRKIGYGYTF.

The chain employs TRBV29-1 and TRBJ2-2; tentative D call: TRBD2 (6 bases). The CDR3 covers 13 residues. The germline CDR1 and CDR2 sequences are SQVTM and ANQGSEA. V lost 3 bases, J lost 9 bases, and 14 bases lay in between. The CDR3 DNA follows: TGCAGCGTTGATAGAAAGGGCGGGAGGGAGCTGTTTTTT. Protein: CSVDRKGGRELFF.

The chain couples TRBV2 to TRBJ1-1; TRBD1 matches at 10 bases. J was trimmed by 0 bases and V by 4 bases; bases with no gene match: 2. Germline loops: CDR1 SNHLY, CDR2 FYNNEI. The CDR3 covers 15 residues. The CDR3 region is CASSAGQGMNTEAFF. In DNA, the CDR3 is TGTGCCAGCAGTGCGGGACAGGGGATGAACACTGAAGCTTTCTTT.

The chain uses TRBV5-1 and TRBJ2-4; 10 positions agree with TRBD2. The CDR3 extends over 17 amino acids. V gave up 4 bases and J gave up 6 bases; unmatched junction bases: 13. The germline V gene has CDR1 SGHRS and CDR2 YFSETQ. CDR3 in amino acids: CASSLGTSEWGRNIQYF. CDR3 DNA: TGCGCCAGCAGCCTAGGGACTAGCGAGTGGGGAAGAAACATTCAGTACTTC.

To note about this clone: One end of the junction is discordant with germline, which a read error may explain. The chain couples TRBV7-9 to TRBJ2-5; D may be TRBD2 (6 bases). The germline V gene has CDR1 SEHNR and CDR2 FQNEAQ (reference sequence). The length of the CDR3 is 15 residues. The CDR3 loop is CSSSSNGGSQETQYF. DNA for the CDR3: TGTTCCAGCAGCTCAAACGGGGGATCCCAAGAGACCCAGTACTTC.

This CDR3 reads CASSSAGAGEAFF. CDR3 coding DNA: TGTGCCAGCAGCTCAGCAGGGGCTGGTGAAGCTTTCTTT. The chain is built from TRBV6-6 and TRBJ1-1; D is perhaps TRBD1 (6 bases). This CDR3 has 13 residues. Per the germline V gene, CDR1 is MNHNY and CDR2 is SVGAGI (reference sequence). The ends were cut back, 6 bases at V and 7 bases at J, with 15 bases in the middle.

The rearrangement uses TRBV5-1 and TRBJ1-3, with D possibly matching TRBD1 (6 bases). This CDR3 comprises 15 residues. V was pared by 0 bases and J by 0 bases, with 7 bases between. Germline V lookup: CDR1 SGHRS, CDR2 YFSETQ. The CDR3 protein is CASSLEGVSGNTIYF. The CDR3 DNA reads TGCGCCAGCAGCTTGGAGGGGGTCTCTGGAAACACCATATATTTT.

This chain connects TRBV7-9 to TRBJ1-3; D not certain. CDR1 is SEHNR, CDR2 FQNEAQ, per germline (reference sequence). Trimming shortened V by 0 bases and J by 0 bases, and 6 bases separated the two germline ends. CDR3 length: 15 amino acids. CDR3 DNA sequence: TGTGCCAGCAGCTTAGCGTCGGGCTCTGGAAACACCATATATTTT. Protein product: CASSLASGSGNTIYF.